Listed below are T cell receptor beta chains from one sample, sequenced in a study of shared clonotypes between healthy human individuals. Some clones are missing from TCRdb's copy, which holds only in-frame ones; the method was immunoSEQ multiplex PCR. The sample includes 2 million to 2.5 million clones, more than 80% seen only once; the top ten take about 0.37%. Sample: naive CD4+ T cells from PBMCs. All receptors derive from a man aged 18-30 years in good health. Some clones in this sample may be carry-over from other donors' samples. CDR3s include the opening cysteine and the closing phenylalanine or tryptophan. D genes are given only for firm matches. Part of the rows lack a size; the others show once, few, many or a class for expanded clones.

abundance,j_gene,v_gene,d_gene,CDR3nt,CDR3aa
.,TRBJ2-3,TRBV5-1,.,TGCGCCAGCAGCGTTGACAGGACGACCGCAGATACGCAGTATTTT,CASSVDRTTADTQYF
.,TRBJ2-5,TRBV29-1,.,TGCAGCGTCACAACAGGGTTAGAGACCCAGTACTTC,CSVTTGLETQYF
.,TRBJ2-7,TRBV19,TRBD1,TGTGCCAGTAGTTCCACAGGGGTCTACGAGCAGTACTTC,CASSSTGVYEQYF
.,TRBJ2-1,TRBV6-6,.,TGTGCCAGCAGGGACAGCGTCTCCTACAATGAGCAGTTCTTC,CASRDSVSYNEQFF
few,TRBJ1-5,TRBV7-9,TRBD1,TGTGCCAGCAGCTTTACAGGGGACCAGCCCCAGCATTTT,CASSFTGDQPQHF
once,TRBJ2-2,TRBV28,TRBD2,TGTGCCAGCAGCCCCACTAGCGGGAGTAGCCACGGGGAGCTGTTTTTT,CASSPTSGSSHGELFF
.,TRBJ2-2,TRBV6-1,.,TGTGCCAGCAGTCAAGACGACAGGGAGGACACCGGGGAGCTGTTTTTT,CASSQDDREDTGELFF
.,TRBJ2-7,TRBV5-1,TRBD1,TGCGCCAGCAGCCCCCTACCGGGACAGGGAGGACCGGAGCAGTACTTC,CASSPLPGQGGPEQYF
once,TRBJ1-3,TRBV5-1,.,TGCGCCAGCAGCTTTGGCTCAGCATCTGGAAACACCATATATTTT,CASSFGSASGNTIYF
.,TRBJ2-4,TRBV7-8,.,TGTGCCAGCAGCTTAGTCCCTCAGGGGTCGACGAACATTCAGTACTTC,CASSLVPQGSTNIQYF